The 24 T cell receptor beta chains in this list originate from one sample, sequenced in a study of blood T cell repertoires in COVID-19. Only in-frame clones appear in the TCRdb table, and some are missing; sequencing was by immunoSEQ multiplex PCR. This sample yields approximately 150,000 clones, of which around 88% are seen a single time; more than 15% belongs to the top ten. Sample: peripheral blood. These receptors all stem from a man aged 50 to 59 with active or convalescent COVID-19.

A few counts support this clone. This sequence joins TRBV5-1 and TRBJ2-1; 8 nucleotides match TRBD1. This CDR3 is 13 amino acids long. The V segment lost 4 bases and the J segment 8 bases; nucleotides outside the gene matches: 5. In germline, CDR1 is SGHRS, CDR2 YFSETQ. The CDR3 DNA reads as TGCGCCAGCAGCGCAGGACAGGGTGATGAGCAGTTCTTC. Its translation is CASSAGQGDEQFF.

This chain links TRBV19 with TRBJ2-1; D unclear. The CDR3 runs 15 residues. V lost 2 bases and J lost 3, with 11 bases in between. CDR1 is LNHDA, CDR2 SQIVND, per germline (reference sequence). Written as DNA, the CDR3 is TGTGCCAGTAGTATACAGGATAATGTCTACAATGAGCAGTTCTTC. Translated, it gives CASSIQDNVYNEQFF.

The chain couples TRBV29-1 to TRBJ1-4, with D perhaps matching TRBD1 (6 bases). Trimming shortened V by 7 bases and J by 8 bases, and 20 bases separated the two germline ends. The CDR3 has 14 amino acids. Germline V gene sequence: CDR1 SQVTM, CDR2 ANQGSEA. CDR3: CSASNRVQGEKLFF. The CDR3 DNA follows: TGCAGCGCATCCAACAGGGTTCAAGGGGAAAAACTGTTTTTT.

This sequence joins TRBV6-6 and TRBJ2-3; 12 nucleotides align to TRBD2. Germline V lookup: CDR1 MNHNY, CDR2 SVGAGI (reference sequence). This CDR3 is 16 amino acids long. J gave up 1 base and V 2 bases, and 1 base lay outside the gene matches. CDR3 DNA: TGTGCCAGCAGTTACCGACTAGCGGGGGGCACAGATACGCAGTATTTT. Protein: CASSYRLAGGTDTQYF.

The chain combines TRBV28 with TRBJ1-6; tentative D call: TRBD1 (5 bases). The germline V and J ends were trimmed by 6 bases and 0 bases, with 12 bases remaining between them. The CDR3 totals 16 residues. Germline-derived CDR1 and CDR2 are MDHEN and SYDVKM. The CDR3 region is CASRGQGLSYNSPLHF. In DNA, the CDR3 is TGTGCCAGCAGGGGTCAGGGCCTCTCCTATAATTCACCCCTCCACTTT. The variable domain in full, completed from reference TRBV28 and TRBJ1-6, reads DVKVTQSSRYLVKRTGEKVFLECVQDMDHENMFWYRQDPGLGLRLIYFSYDVKMKEKGDIPEGYSVSREKKERFSLILESASTNQTSMYLCASRGQGLSYNSPLHFGNGTRLTVT.

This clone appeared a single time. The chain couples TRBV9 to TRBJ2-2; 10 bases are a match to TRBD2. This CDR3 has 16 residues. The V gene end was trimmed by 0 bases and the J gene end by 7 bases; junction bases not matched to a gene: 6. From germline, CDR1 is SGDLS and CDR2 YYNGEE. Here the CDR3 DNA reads TGTGCCAGCAGCGTAGTTCAGCGGGGGGGCAGCGGGGAGCTGTTTTTT. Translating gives CASSVVQRGGSGELFF.

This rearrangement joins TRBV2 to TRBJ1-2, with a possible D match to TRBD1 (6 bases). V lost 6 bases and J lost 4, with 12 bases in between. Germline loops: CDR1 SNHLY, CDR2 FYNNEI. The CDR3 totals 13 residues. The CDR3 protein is CASRPDSLYGYTF. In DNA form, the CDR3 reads TGTGCCAGCAGGCCGGACAGCCTCTATGGCTACACCTTC.

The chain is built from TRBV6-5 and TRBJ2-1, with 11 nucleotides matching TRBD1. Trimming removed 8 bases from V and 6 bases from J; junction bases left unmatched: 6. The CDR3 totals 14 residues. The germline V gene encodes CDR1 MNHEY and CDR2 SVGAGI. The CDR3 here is CASVAGTGGNEQFF. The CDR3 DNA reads TGTGCCAGCGTAGCCGGGACAGGGGGCAATGAGCAGTTCTTC.

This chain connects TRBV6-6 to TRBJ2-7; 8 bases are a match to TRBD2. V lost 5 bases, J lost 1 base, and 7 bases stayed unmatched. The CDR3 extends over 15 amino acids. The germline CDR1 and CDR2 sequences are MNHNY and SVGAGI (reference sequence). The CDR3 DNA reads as TGTGCCAGCAGTAAAGGACTAGCTTTTTCCTACGAGCAGTACTTC. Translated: CASSKGLAFSYEQYF.

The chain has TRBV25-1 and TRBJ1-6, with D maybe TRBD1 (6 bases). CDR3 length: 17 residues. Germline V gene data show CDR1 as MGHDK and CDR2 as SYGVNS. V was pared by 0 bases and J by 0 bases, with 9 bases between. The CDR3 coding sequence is TGTGCCAGCAGTGAATATGGGGGCAGCTCCTATAATTCACCCCTCCACTTT. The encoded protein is CASSEYGGSSYNSPLHF.

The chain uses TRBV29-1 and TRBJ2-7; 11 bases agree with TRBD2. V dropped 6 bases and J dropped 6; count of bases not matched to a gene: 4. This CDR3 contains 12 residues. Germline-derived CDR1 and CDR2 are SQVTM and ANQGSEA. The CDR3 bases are TGCAGCGTCGGGACTAGCGGAGTCGAGCAGTACTTC. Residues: CSVGTSGVEQYF.

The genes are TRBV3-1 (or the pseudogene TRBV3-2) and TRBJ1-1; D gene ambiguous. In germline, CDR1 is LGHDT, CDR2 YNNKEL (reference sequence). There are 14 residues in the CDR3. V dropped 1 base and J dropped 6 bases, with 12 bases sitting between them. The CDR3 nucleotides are TGTGCCAGCAGCCAAGGGCCAACCTTCGCTGAAGCTTTCTTT. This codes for CASSQGPTFAEAFF.

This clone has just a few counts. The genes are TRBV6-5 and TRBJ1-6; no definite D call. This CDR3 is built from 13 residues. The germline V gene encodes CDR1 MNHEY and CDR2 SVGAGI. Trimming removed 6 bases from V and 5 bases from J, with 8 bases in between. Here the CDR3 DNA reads TGTGCCAGCAGGAGGGCACATAATTCACCCCTCCACTTT. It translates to CASRRAHNSPLHF.

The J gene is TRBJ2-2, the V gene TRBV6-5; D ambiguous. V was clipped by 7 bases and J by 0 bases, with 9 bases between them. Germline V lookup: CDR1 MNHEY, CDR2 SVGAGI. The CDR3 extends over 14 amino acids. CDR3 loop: CASTRLANTGELFF. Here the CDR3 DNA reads TGTGCCAGCACGCGGCTAGCGAACACCGGGGAGCTGTTTTTT.

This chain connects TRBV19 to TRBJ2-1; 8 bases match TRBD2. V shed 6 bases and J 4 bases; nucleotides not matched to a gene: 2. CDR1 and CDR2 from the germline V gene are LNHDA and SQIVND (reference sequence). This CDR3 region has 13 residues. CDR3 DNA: TGTGCCAGTAGCGGGAGGGGTTACAATGAGCAGTTCTTC. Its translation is CASSGRGYNEQFF.

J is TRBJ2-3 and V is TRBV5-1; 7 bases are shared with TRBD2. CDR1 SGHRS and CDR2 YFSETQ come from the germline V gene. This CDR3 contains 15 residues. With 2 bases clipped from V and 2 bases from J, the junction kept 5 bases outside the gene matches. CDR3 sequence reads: CASSLGGSPTDTQYF. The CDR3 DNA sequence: TGCGCCAGCAGCTTAGGCGGGAGTCCCACAGATACGCAGTATTTT. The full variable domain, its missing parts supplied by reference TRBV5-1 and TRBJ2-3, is KAGVTQTPRYLIKTRGQQVTLSCSPISGHRSVSWYQQTPGQGLQFLFEYFSETQRNKGNFPGRFSGRQFSNSRSEMNVSTLELGDSALYLCASSLGGSPTDTQYFGPGTRLTVL.

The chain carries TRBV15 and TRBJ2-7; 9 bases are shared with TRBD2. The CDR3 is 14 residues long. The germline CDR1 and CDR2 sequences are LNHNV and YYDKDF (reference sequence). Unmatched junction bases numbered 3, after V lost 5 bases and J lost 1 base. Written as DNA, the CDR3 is TGTGCCACCAGCGTCCTAGCGGGGTCCTACGAGCAGTACTTC. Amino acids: CATSVLAGSYEQYF. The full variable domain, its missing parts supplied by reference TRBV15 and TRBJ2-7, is DAMVIQNPRYQVTQFGKPVTLSCSQTLNHNVMYWYQQKSSQAPKLLFHYYDKDFNNEADTPDNFQSRRPNTSFCFLDIRSPGLGDTAMYLCATSVLAGSYEQYFGPGTRLTVT.

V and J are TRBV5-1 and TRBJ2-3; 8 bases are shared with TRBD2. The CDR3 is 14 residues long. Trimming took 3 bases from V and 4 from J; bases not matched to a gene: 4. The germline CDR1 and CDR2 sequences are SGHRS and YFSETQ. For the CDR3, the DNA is TGCGCCAGCAGCTCGGGACTAGACGCAGATACGCAGTATTTT. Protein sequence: CASSSGLDADTQYF.

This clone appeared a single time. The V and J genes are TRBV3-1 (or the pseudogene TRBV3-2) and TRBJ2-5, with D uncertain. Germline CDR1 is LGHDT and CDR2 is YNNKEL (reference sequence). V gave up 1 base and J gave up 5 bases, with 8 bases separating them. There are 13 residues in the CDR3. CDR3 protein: CASSQATWETQYF. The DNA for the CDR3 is TGTGCCAGCAGCCAAGCCACATGGGAGACCCAGTACTTC.

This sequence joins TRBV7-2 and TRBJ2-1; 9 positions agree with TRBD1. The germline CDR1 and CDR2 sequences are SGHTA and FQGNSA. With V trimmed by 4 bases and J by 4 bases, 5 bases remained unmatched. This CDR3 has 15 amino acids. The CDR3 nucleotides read TGTGCCAGCAGCTCGGACAGGGGCCCTTACAATGAGCAGTTCTTC. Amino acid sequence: CASSSDRGPYNEQFF.

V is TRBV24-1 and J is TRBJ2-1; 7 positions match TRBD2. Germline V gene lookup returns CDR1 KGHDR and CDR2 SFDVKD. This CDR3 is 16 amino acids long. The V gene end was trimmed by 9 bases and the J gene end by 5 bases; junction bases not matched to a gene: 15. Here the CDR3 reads CATELAAGEGHNEQFF. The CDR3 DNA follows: TGTGCCACCGAACTCGCGGCGGGAGAGGGGCACAATGAGCAGTTCTTC.

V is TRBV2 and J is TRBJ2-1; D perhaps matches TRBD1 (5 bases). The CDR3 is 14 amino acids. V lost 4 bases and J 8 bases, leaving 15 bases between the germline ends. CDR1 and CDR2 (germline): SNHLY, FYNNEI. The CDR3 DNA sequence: TGTGCCAGCAGTGGGGGCGGCCTGAACCATGAGCAGTTCTTC. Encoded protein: CASSGGGLNHEQFF. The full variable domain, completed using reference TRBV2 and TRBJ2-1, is EPEVTQTPSHQVTQMGQEVILRCVPISNHLYFYWYRQILGQKVEFLVSFYNNEISEKSEIFDDQFSVERPDGSNFTLKIRSTKLEDSAMYFCASSGGGLNHEQFFGPGTRLTVL.

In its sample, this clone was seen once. The CDR3 DNA is TGTGCCAGCAGTGAAAACAGGGGAGGACAGCCCCAGCATTTT. Residues: CASSENRGGQPQHF. The chain employs TRBV2 and TRBJ1-5; 7 nucleotides match TRBD1. The germline gives CDR1 SNHLY, CDR2 FYNNEI. V was pared by 2 bases and J by 7 bases, with 5 bases of the junction left unmatched. The CDR3 is 14 residues long.

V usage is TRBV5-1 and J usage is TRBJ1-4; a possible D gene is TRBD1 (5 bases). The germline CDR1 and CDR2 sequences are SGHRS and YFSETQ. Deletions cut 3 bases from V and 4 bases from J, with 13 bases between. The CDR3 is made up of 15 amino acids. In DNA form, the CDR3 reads TGCGCCAGCAGCTCCAGACAGCCTAATAATGAAAAACTGTTTTTT. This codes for CASSSRQPNNEKLFF.